A single sample is the source of the 9 T cell receptor beta chains below, sequenced in a study of blood T cell repertoires in COVID-19. Clones were sequenced by immunoSEQ multiplex PCR, and TCRdb holds only the in-frame ones, with some missing. The sample shows around 85,000 clones, 86% of them seen only once. Sequencing was performed on peripheral blood. All receptors derive from a man in his fifties or sixties with active COVID-19.

This chain connects TRBV18 to TRBJ2-3; D is unclear. Looked up from germline, CDR1 is KGHSH and CDR2 is LQKENI. The V gene lost 0 bases and the J gene lost 1 base, with 11 bases spanning the gap. This CDR3 has 16 amino acids. Written as DNA, the CDR3 is TGTGCCAGCTCACCACCGGCCAGGCAAGGCACAGATACGCAGTATTTT. Its translation: CASSPPARQGTDTQYF.

The V and J genes are TRBV3-1 (or the pseudogene TRBV3-2) and TRBJ2-7; tentative D call: TRBD1 (6 bases). Germline CDR1 and CDR2: LGHDT and YNNKEL (reference sequence). Trimming removed 3 bases at V and 3 bases at J, with 12 bases between. This CDR3 has 14 amino acids. The CDR3 DNA is TGTGCCAGCAGCCACAGGACAGCCGTCTACGAGCAGTACTTC. Translated, it gives CASSHRTAVYEQYF.

The chain links TRBV5-4 to TRBJ2-1, with D uncertain. Germline V lookup: CDR1 SGHNT, CDR2 YYREEE (reference sequence). V was trimmed by 6 bases and J by 10 bases, leaving 17 bases between them. This CDR3 has 13 residues. CDR3 loop: CASTSSFMREQFF. CDR3 DNA: TGTGCCAGCACATCCTCCTTTATGAGGGAGCAGTTCTTC.

The CDR3 nucleotides are TGTGCCAGCAGCCCAGGACTGGCCTCTGGAAACACCATATATTTT. Amino acid sequence: CASSPGLASGNTIYF. The chain uses TRBV7-2 and TRBJ1-3, with D unclear. This CDR3 spans 15 amino acids. Trimming took off 5 bases at V and 0 bases at J, with 11 bases between the two ends. Germline values: CDR1 SGHTA, CDR2 FQGNSA.

The CDR3 protein is CASTLGSGTSVYEQYF. The CDR3 nucleotides are TGTGCCAGCACACTGGGGTCCGGGACTTCTGTCTACGAGCAGTACTTC. The chain is built from TRBV5-5 and TRBJ2-7; D is possibly TRBD2 (6 bases). The CDR3 contains 16 residues. V was clipped by 6 bases and J by 3 bases, with 22 bases between them. The germline V gene has CDR1 SGHKS and CDR2 YYEKEE (reference sequence).

V is TRBV18 and J is TRBJ2-1; 7 bases agree with TRBD1. The CDR3 extends over 13 amino acids. J was trimmed by 5 bases and V by 5 bases; bases with no gene match: 3. The germline CDR1 and CDR2 sequences are KGHSH and LQKENI. This CDR3 is CASSVDRNNEQFF. CDR3 DNA: TGTGCCAGCTCAGTGGACAGGAACAATGAGCAGTTCTTC.

This chain connects TRBV5-5 to TRBJ2-1; 7 bases fit TRBD1. Germline values: CDR1 SGHKS, CDR2 YYEKEE (reference sequence). V trimming: 3 bases; J trimming: 4 bases; junction bases outside the gene matches: 10. This CDR3 is 16 amino acids long. The CDR3 DNA is TGTGCCAGCAGCTCTTCCGACAGGGTCAGTTACAATGAGCAGTTCTTC. Translation gives CASSSSDRVSYNEQFF.

This chain joins TRBV7-6 and TRBJ2-3; 9 bases map to TRBD2. The V and J ends lost 4 bases and 4 bases, in that order; junction bases with no gene match: 6. CDR1 is SGHVS, CDR2 FNYEAQ, per germline. The CDR3 has 15 amino acids. CDR3 coding DNA: TGTGCCAGCAGCTCCGCGGGGGGGCCCGCAGATACGCAGTATTTT. It is translated as CASSSAGGPADTQYF.

This rearrangement joins TRBV7-7 to TRBJ2-7; TRBD1 aligns across 11 bases. V lost 5 bases, J lost 4 bases, and 4 bases stayed unmatched. The CDR3 is 14 residues long. Germline V gives CDR1 SSHAT, CDR2 FNYEAQ (reference sequence). CDR3 region: CASSLGQGAYEQYF. CDR3 DNA sequence: TGTGCCAGCAGCCTAGGACAGGGGGCGTACGAGCAGTACTTC.